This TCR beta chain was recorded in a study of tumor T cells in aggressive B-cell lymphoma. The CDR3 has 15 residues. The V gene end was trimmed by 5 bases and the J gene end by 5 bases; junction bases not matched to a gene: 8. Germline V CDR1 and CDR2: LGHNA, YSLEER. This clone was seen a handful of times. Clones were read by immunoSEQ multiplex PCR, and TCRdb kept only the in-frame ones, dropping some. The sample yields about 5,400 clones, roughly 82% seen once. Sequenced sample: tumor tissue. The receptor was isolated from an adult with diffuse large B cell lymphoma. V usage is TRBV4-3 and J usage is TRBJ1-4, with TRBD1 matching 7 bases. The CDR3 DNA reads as TGCGCCAGCAGCGGAACCGGGACAGACAATGAAAAACTGTTTTTT. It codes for CASSGTGTDNEKLFF.